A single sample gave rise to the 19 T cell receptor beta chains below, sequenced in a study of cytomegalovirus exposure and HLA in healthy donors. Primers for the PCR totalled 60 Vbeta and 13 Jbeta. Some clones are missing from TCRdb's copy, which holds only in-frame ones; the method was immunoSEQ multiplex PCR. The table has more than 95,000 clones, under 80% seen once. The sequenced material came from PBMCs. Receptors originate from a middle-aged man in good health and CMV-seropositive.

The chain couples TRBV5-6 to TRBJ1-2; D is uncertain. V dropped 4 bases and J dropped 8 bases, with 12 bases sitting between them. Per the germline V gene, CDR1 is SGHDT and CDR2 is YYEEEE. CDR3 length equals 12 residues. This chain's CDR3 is CASSRETPGYTF. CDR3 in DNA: TGTGCCAGCAGCCGCGAGACACCCGGCTACACCTTC.

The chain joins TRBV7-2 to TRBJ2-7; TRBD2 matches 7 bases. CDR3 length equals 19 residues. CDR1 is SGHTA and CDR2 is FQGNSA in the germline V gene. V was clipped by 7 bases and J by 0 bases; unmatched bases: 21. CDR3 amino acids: CASTFTSVGSGVSSYEQYF. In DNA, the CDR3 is TGTGCCAGCACCTTTACCTCTGTAGGCAGCGGGGTAAGCTCCTACGAGCAGTACTTC.

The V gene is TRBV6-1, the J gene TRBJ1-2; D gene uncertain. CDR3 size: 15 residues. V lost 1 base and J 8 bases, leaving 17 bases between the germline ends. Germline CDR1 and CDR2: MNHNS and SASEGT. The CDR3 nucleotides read TGTGCCAGCAGTGAAGATGAGAATGGTGTACGCGGCTACACCTTC. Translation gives CASSEDENGVRGYTF.

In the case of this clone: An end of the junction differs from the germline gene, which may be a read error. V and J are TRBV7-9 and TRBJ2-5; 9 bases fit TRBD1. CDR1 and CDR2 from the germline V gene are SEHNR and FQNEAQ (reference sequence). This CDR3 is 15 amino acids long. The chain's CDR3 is CSSSLPGTGSGTQYF. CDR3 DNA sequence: TGTTCCAGCAGCTTACCCGGGACAGGGTCTGGGACCCAGTACTTC.

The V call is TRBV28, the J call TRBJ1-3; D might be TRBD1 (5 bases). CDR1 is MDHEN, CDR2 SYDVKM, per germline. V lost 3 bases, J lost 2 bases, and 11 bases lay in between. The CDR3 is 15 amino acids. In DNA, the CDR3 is TGTGCCAGCAGTTTGGTCCGGGGGACTGGAAACACCATATATTTT. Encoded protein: CASSLVRGTGNTIYF.

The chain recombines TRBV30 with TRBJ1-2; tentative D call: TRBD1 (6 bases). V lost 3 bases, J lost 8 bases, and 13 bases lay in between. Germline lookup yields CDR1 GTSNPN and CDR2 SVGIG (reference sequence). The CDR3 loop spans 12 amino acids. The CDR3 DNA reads TGTGCCTGGAGCCCAGGGGCGCAGGGCTACACCTTC. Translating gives CAWSPGAQGYTF.

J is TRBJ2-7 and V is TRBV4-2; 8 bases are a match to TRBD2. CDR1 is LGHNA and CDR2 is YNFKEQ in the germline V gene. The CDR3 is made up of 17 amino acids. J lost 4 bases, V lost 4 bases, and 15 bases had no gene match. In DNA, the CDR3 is TGTGCCAGCAGCCTACCCACTAGCGGTTTCCAGGGGTACGAGCAGTACTTC. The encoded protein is CASSLPTSGFQGYEQYF.

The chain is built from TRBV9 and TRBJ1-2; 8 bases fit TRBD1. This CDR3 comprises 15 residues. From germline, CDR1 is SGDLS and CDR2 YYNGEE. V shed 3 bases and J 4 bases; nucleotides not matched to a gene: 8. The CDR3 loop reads CASSALQGDGYGYTF. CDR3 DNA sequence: TGTGCCAGCAGCGCCTTACAGGGGGATGGCTATGGCTACACCTTC.

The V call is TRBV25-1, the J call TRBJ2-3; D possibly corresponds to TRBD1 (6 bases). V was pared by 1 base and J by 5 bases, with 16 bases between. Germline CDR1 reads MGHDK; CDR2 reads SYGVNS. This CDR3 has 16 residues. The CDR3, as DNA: TGTGCCAGCAGTGAATCCTTGGGGGACATGGGAGATACGCAGTATTTT. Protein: CASSESLGDMGDTQYF.

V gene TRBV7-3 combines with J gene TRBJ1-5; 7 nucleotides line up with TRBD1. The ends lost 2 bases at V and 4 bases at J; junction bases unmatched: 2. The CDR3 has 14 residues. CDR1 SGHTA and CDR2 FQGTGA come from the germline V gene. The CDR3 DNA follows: TGTGCCAGCAGCTTATCAGGGGGAAATCAGCCCCAGCATTTT. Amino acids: CASSLSGGNQPQHF.

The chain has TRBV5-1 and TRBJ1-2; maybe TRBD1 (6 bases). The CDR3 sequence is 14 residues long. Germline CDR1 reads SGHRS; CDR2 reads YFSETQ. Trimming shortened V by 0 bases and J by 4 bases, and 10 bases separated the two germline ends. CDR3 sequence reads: CASSLEQGGYGYTF. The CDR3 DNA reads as TGCGCCAGCAGCTTGGAACAGGGCGGCTATGGCTACACCTTC.

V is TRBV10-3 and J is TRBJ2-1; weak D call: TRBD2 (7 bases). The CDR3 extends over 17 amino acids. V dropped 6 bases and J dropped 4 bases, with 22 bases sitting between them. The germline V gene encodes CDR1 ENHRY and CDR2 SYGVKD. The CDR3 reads CAIRTQGGGGQYNEQFF. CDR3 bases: TGTGCCATCAGGACGCAGGGAGGGGGGGGACAATACAATGAGCAGTTCTTC.

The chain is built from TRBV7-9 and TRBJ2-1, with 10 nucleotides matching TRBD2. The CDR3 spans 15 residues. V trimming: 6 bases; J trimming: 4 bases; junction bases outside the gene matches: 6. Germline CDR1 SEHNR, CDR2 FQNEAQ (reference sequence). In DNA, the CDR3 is TGTGCCAGCAGGCCCGGGACTAGCGTATACAATGAGCAGTTCTTC. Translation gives CASRPGTSVYNEQFF.

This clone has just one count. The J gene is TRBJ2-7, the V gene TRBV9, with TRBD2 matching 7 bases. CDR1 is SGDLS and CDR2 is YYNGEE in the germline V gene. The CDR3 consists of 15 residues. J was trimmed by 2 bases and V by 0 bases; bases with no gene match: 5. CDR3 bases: TGTGCCAGCAGCGTAGAGGGAGGGTTCCCCTACGAGCAGTACTTC. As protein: CASSVEGGFPYEQYF.

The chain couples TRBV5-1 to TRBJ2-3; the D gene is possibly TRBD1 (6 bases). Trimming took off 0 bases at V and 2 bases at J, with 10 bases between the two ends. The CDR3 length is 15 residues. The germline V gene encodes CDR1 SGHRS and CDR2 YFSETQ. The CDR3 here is CASSLATGHTDTQYF. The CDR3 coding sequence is TGCGCCAGCAGCTTGGCTACGGGACACACAGATACGCAGTATTTT.

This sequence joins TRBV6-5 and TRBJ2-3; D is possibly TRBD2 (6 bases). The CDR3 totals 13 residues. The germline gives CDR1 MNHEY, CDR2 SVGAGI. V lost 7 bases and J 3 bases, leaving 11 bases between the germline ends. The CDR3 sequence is CASIRLGTDTQYF. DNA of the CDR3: TGTGCCAGCATCCGACTAGGTACAGATACGCAGTATTTT.

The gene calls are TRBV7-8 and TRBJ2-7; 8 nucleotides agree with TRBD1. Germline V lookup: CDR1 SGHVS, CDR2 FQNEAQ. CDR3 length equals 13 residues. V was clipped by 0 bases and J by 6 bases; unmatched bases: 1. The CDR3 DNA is TGTGCCAGCAGCTTAGCAACAGGGGGCGAGCAGTACTTC. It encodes CASSLATGGEQYF.

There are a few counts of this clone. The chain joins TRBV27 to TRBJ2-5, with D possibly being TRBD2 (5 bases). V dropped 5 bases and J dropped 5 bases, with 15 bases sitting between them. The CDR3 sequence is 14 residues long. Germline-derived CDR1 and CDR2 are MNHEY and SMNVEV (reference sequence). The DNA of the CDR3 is TGTGCCAGCAGTCCGAACGGCGCGGGTGAGACCCAGTACTTC. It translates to CASSPNGAGETQYF.

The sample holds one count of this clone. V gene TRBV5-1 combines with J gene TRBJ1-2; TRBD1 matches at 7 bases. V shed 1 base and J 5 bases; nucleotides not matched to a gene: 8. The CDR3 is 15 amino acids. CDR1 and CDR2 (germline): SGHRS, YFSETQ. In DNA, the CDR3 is TGCGCCAGCAGCTTGACCGGGACAGCCTTATATGGCTACACCTTC. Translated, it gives CASSLTGTALYGYTF.